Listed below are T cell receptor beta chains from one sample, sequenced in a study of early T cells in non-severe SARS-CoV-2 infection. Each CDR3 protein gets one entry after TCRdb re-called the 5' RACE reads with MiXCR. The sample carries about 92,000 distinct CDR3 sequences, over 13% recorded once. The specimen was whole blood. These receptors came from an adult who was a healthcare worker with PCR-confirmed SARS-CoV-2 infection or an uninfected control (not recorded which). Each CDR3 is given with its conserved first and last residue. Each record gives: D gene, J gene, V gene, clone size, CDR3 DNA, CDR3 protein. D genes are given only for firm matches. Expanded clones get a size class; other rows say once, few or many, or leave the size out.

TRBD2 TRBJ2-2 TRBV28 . TGTGCCAGCAGCTGGGGACTAATCACCGGGGAGCTGTTTTTT CASSWGLITGELFF
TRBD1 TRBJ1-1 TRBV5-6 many TGTGCCAGCAGGCTGACAGGGGGCACTGAAGCTTTCTTT CASRLTGGTEAFF
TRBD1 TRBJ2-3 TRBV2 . TGTGCCAGCAGTGAAGAATTTCGGACAGGTGGTTCGGGTGATACGCAGTATTTT CASSEEFRTGGSGDTQYF
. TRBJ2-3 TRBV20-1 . TGCAGTGCGAGCAGCGAGCGGTGGGCAGATACGCAGTATTTT CSASSERWADTQYF
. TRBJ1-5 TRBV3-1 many TGTGCCAGCAGCCAGGGTTTCCGGAATCAGCCCCAGCATTTT CASSQGFRNQPQHF
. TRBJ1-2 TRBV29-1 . TGCAGCGTTGAAGATCCCGGCAGCCCCTCAGTCTATGGCTACACCTTC CSVEDPGSPSVYGYTF
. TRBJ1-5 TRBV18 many TGTGCCAGCTCACAAGGCTGGGATCAGCCCCAGCATTTT CASSQGWDQPQHF
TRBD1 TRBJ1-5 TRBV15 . TGTGCCACCAGCAGCCTAGACGACGAAGGGGGCTGGGATCAGCCCCAGCATTTT CATSSLDDEGGWDQPQHF
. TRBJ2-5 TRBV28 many TGTGCCAGCAGTTTAAGGCTGGACGAGACCCAGTACTTC CASSLRLDETQYF
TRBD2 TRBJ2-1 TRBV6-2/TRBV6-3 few TGTGCCAGCAACCTAGCGGGAGGAGGCAATGAGCAGTTCTTC CASNLAGGGNEQFF
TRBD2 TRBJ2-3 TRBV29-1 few TGCAGCCCCCAAGGACTAGCGGGAAGGTCAGATACGCAGTATTTT CSPQGLAGRSDTQYF
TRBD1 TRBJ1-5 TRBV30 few TGTGCCTGGAGTGGGAGACAGGGATTCGGCAATCAGCCCCAGCATTTT CAWSGRQGFGNQPQHF
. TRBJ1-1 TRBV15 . TGTGCCACCAGCAGACAGACAGAGAACACTGAAGCTTTCTTT CATSRQTENTEAFF
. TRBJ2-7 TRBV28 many TGTGCCAGCAGGCCGACCGGGACGGGGTCCTACGAGCAGTACTTC CASRPTGTGSYEQYF
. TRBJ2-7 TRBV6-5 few TGTGCCAGCACTTACGCAGGGTCGGACGAGCAGTACTTC CASTYAGSDEQYF
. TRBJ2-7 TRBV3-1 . TGTGCCAGCAGCCGGGGGATCTACGAGCAGTACTTC CASSRGIYEQYF
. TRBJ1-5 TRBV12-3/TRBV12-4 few TGTGCCAGCAGTCGGGGACCGAGCAATCAGCCCCAGCATTTT CASSRGPSNQPQHF
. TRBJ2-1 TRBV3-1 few TGTGCCAGCCGCTCCGGGCCGGGTGAGCAGTTCTTC CASRSGPGEQFF
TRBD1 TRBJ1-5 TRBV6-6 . TGTGCCAGCACCAGTAACCGACAGGGAGGCCAGCCCCAGCATTTT CASTSNRQGGQPQHF
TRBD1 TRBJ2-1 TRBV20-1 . TGCAGTGCTCTAGACAGGGCCAGAGTGTCCTACAATGAGCAGTTCTTC CSALDRARVSYNEQFF
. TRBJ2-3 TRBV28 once TGTGCCAGCAGTTTCGGGGGAGCCGGTTTGGATACGCAGTATTTT CASSFGGAGLDTQYF
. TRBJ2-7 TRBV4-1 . TGCGCCAGCAGGTTCGCCCCCTCAGGGGGGCCCTACGAGCAGTACTTC CASRFAPSGGPYEQYF
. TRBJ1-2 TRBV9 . TGTGCCAGCAGCGAAGGCTATGGCTACACCTTC CASSEGYGYTF
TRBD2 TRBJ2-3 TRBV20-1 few TGCAGTGCTTCCCCGCCCCTGGGACTAGCGGGAGGGCCTACAGATACGCAGTATTTT CSASPPLGLAGGPTDTQYF
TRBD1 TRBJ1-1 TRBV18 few TGTGCCAGCTCACCCCAGGGGGTTATTTTCAGGGGGAACACTGAAGCTTTCTTT CASSPQGVIFRGNTEAFF
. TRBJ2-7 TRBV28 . TGTGCCAGCAGTAGAACCCTACCCTACGAGCAGTACTTC CASSRTLPYEQYF
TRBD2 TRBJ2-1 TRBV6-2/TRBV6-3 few TGTGCCAGCAGGACGGGACTAGCATACAATGAGCAGTTCTTC CASRTGLAYNEQFF
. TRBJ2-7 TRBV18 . TGTGCCAGCTCACCAAGCAGGGGGGGATACGAGCAGTACTTC CASSPSRGGYEQYF
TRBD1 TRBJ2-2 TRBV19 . TGTGCCAGTACTCACGACAGGGGAGGTATGGCCGGGGAGCTGTTTTTT CASTHDRGGMAGELFF
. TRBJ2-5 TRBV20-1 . TGCAGTGCTAGCAGGCAGGAGACCCAGTACTTC CSASRQETQYF
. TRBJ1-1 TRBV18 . TGTGCCAGCTCAAGTGGACGGCATGAAGCTTTCTTT CASSSGRHEAFF
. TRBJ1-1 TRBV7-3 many TGTGCCAGCAGCGATCCACAGGGCGGGAGAGCTTTCTTT CASSDPQGGRAFF
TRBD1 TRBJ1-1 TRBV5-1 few TGCGCCAGCAGCCCCACCCCGACAGGGGCAAGGACTGAAGCTTTCTTT CASSPTPTGARTEAFF
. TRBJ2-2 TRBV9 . TGTGCCAGCAGCGTAGAGCCCGGGGAGCTGTTTTTT CASSVEPGELFF
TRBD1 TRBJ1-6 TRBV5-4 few TGTGCCAGCAGCTTGCCGGGACAGGGGGATAATTCACCCCTCCACTTT CASSLPGQGDNSPLHF
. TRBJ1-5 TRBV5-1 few TGCGCCAGCATTGAGGGGGACGGAAACAATCAGCCCCAGCATTTT CASIEGDGNNQPQHF
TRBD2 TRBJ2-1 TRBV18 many TGTGCCAGCTTTCCGGGACTAGCGTCGAGCTCCTACAATGAGCAGTTCTTC CASFPGLASSSYNEQFF
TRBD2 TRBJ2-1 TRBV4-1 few TGCGCCAGCAGCCAAGGGGGACTGGCGGGAGTCACCTACAATGAGCAGTTCTTC CASSQGGLAGVTYNEQFF
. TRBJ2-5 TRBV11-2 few TGTGCCAGCAGCTTAGACTTTAAGACCCAGTACTTC CASSLDFKTQYF
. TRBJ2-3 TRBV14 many TGTGCCAGCAGCCAAGTCTCAGCGGTGCGCACAGATACGCAGTATTTT CASSQVSAVRTDTQYF
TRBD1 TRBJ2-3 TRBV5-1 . TGCGCCAGCAGCCTCCAGCCCCGGACAGGGGAGGGAGATACGCAGTATTTT CASSLQPRTGEGDTQYF
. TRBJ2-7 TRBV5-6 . TGTGCCAGCAGCTTGGCCATGGACGAGCAGTACTTC CASSLAMDEQYF
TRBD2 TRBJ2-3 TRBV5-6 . TGTGCCAGCAGCTCGCTAGCGGTGACAGATACGCAGTATTTT CASSSLAVTDTQYF
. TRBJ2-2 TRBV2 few TGTGCCAGCAGATCGGATGCGAACACCGGGGAGCTGTTTTTT CASRSDANTGELFF
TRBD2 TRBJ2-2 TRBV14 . TGTGCCAGCAGCCAAGAGTGGTGGACTAGCGGAATTACCGGGGAGCTGTTTTTT CASSQEWWTSGITGELFF
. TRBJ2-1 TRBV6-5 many TGTGCCAGCAGTTCCTGGAGGGCGCCCGGTGAGCAGTTCTTC CASSSWRAPGEQFF
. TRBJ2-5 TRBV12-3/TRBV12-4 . TGTGCCAGCAGTCCCCCTGGGGATAGAAGGTACCTCGGGACCCAGTACTTC CASSPPGDRRYLGTQYF
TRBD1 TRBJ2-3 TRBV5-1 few TGCGCCAGCAGCCCGCAGGGGGATGCCACAGATACGCAGTATTTT CASSPQGDATDTQYF
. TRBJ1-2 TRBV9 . TGTGCCAGCAGCGTGGACCCGGACACAAACTATGGCTTCACCTTC CASSVDPDTNYGFTF
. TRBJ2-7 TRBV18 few TGTGCCAGCTCACCTAGACGGACGTACGAGCAGTACTTC CASSPRRTYEQYF
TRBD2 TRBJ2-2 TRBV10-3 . TGTGCCATCAGCGTCGGGACTAGCGGATGGAACACCGGGGAGCTGTTTTTT CAISVGTSGWNTGELFF